Below, 4 T cell receptor beta chains from the same sample are listed, as sequenced in a study of cytomegalovirus exposure and HLA in healthy donors. Primers for the PCR totalled 60 Vbeta and 13 Jbeta. Clones were read by immunoSEQ multiplex PCR, and TCRdb kept only the in-frame ones, dropping some. Seen here are more than 85,000 clones, approximately 68% observed once, and the top ten hold approximately 4.8%. What was sequenced was PBMCs. The receptors were gathered from a woman between 18 and 30 years old in good health and CMV-seropositive.

This clone came up once. The chain joins TRBV18 to TRBJ2-6, with D possibly matching TRBD1 (6 bases). This CDR3 has 18 residues. CDR1 is KGHSH, CDR2 LQKENI, per germline. The ends were cut back, 3 bases at V and 2 bases at J, with 17 bases in the middle. The DNA for the CDR3 is TGTGCCAGCTCACCCTCTCTACAGGGCAACGCTGGGGCCAACGTCCTGACTTTC. It yields the protein CASSPSLQGNAGANVLTF.

This chain links TRBV5-4 with TRBJ2-7; 11 bases agree with TRBD1. The CDR3 contains 14 residues. V dropped 6 bases and J dropped 2; count of bases not matched to a gene: 4. Germline V CDR1 and CDR2: SGHNT, YYREEE (reference sequence). CDR3 coding DNA: TGTGCCAGCACCTGGGGACAGGGGGCCTACGAGCAGTACTTC. It specifies CASTWGQGAYEQYF. Full variable domain (missing parts from reference TRBV5-4 and TRBJ2-7): ETGVTQSPTHLIKTRGQQVTLRCSSQSGHNTVSWYQQALGQGPQFIFQYYREEENGRGNFPPRFSGLQFPNYSSELNVNALELDDSALYLCASTWGQGAYEQYFGPGTRLTVT.

This chain links TRBV6-4 with TRBJ2-1; 12 bases map to TRBD2. Trimming at V came to 5 bases and at J to 5 bases, leaving 1 base not matched to a gene. The germline gives CDR1 MRHNA, CDR2 SNTAGT. This CDR3 spans 14 amino acids. Here the CDR3 reads CASSRTSGDNEQFF. The CDR3, as DNA: TGTGCCAGCAGTAGGACTAGCGGGGACAATGAGCAGTTCTTC.

V gene TRBV25-1 combines with J gene TRBJ1-4; D is possibly TRBD1 (5 bases). Looked up from germline, CDR1 is MGHDK and CDR2 is SYGVNS. The length of the CDR3 is 17 residues. V shed 1 base and J shed 5 bases, with 17 bases lying between them. As DNA, the CDR3 is TGTGCCAGCAGTGAATCAGACAGAGCTGCTTGGAATGAAAAACTGTTTTTT. This gives the protein CASSESDRAAWNEKLFF.